These T cell receptor beta chains were read from a single sample in a study of blood T cell repertoires in COVID-19. Generated by immunoSEQ multiplex PCR, the TCRdb table keeps only in-frame clones and is missing some. The data contain some 16,000 clones, just under 90% of them seen just once; the ten biggest clones take up approximately 5.2%. The specimen was peripheral blood. These receptors all stem from a human donor in a cohort sampled during active COVID-19. Both conserved end residues are part of each CDR3. A D gene is named only where the DNA matches it firmly. Some rows mark clone size as missing; the rest say once, few, many or name a class of expanded clone.

>TRBD1|TRBJ2-2|TRBV4-1|-
TGCGCCAGCAGCCAAGGGGACAGGGACGCCGGGGAGCTGTTTTTT
CASSQGDRDAGELFF
>-|TRBJ1-1|TRBV10-3|-
TGTGCCATCAGTGAGTTTGCGGGAGGGTACACTGAAGCTTTCTTT
CAISEFAGGYTEAFF
>TRBD1|TRBJ1-1|TRBV5-6|-
TGTGCCAGCAGCTTGGCGGCAGGGGGTGAAGCTTTCTTT
CASSLAAGGEAFF
>-|TRBJ2-2|TRBV28|-
TGTGCCAGCAGTTTATTAGGGACACAAAACACCGGGGAGCTGTTTTTT
CASSLLGTQNTGELFF
>-|TRBJ2-1|TRBV5-1|-
TGCGCCAGCACCCTGGGGGGATCGTGGGATGAGCAGTTCTTC
CASTLGGSWDEQFF
>-|TRBJ1-2|TRBV10-3|-
TGTGCCATCAGTGAGGTGTCTTACTATGGCTACACCTTC
CAISEVSYYGYTF
>TRBD1|TRBJ1-5|TRBV4-1|-
TGCGCCAGCAGCCAAGGAGGGGGCGGTCAGCCCCAGCATTTT
CASSQGGGGQPQHF
>TRBD2|TRBJ2-3|TRBV11-3|-
TGTGCCAGCAGCTTAGGGACCATGACTAGCGGGAGCACAGATACGCAGTATTTT
CASSLGTMTSGSTDTQYF
>-|TRBJ1-2|TRBV19|once
TGTGCCAGTAGTATATTCGGAGCCTCCGGCTACACCTTC
CASSIFGASGYTF
>TRBD1|TRBJ1-2|TRBV30|once
TGTGCCTCCCCGACAGGGATCGGCTACACCTTC
CASPTGIGYTF
>TRBD1|TRBJ1-5|TRBV10-3|-
TGTGCCATCAGTGACCACGGGGCAGGGGGCGGTCAGCCCCAGCATTTT
CAISDHGAGGGQPQHF
>-|TRBJ2-5|TRBV5-1|-
TGCGCCAGCAGCTTCCAGACAGGAGGAGGAGAGACCCAGTACTTC
CASSFQTGGGETQYF
>TRBD1|TRBJ1-5|TRBV24-1|-
TGTGCCACCAGTGATGCCCCGGGACAGGGGAATCAGCCCCAGCATTTT
CATSDAPGQGNQPQHF
>-|TRBJ2-5|TRBV30|-
TGTGCCTGGAGTGTCCCCCAGGGGGGATGGGAGACCCAGTACTTC
CAWSVPQGGWETQYF
>TRBD1|TRBJ2-7|TRBV6-5|once
TGTGCCAGCCTGACAGGGGACCTCTACGAGCAGTACTTC
CASLTGDLYEQYF
>TRBD2|TRBJ2-7|TRBV5-4|-
TGTGCCAGCAGCCAACAAATAGGGACTAGCGGGGACGAGCAGTACTTC
CASSQQIGTSGDEQYF
>-|TRBJ2-1|TRBV23-1|once
TGCGCCAGCACCCACAAGTTCAGGAATGAGCAGTTCTTC
CASTHKFRNEQFF
>-|TRBJ2-2|TRBV19|-
TGTGCCAGTAGTATAGTGGCCCTCACCGGGGAGCTGTTTTTT
CASSIVALTGELFF
>-|TRBJ1-3|TRBV27|-
TGTGCCAGCAGTTCCACCCGGGCAGGGGGAAACACCATATATTTT
CASSSTRAGGNTIYF
>-|TRBJ1-1|TRBV5-1|-
TGCGCCAGCAGCTCCCCAGGGATGAACACTGAAGCTTTCTTT
CASSSPGMNTEAFF
>TRBD2|TRBJ2-1|TRBV7-2|-
TGTGCCAGCAAGATGGGACTAGCAAGTAATGAGCAGTTCTTC
CASKMGLASNEQFF
>TRBD2|TRBJ2-7|TRBV7-9|-
TGTGCCAGCAGCTTAGACCCGGGACTAGCGGGAGGGAACCCCTACGAGCAGTACTTC
CASSLDPGLAGGNPYEQYF
>-|TRBJ2-6|TRBV19|-
TGTGCCAGCCGTTTCTCTGGGGCCAACGTCCTGACTTTC
CASRFSGANVLTF
>-|TRBJ2-2|TRBV7-2|-
TGTGCCAGCAGCGTGGACTCTTCTGGAAGGGTCGGGGAGCTGTTTTTT
CASSVDSSGRVGELFF
>TRBD2|TRBJ2-7|TRBV5-6|few
TGTGCCAGCAGCTTTAGACTAGCGGGAGGACCCTACGAGCAGTACTTC
CASSFRLAGGPYEQYF
>-|TRBJ2-5|TRBV5-1|-
TGCGCCAGCAGCTCCTCAGGGCGGGAGACCCAGTACTTC
CASSSSGRETQYF
>-|TRBJ1-2|TRBV2|-
TGTGCCAGCAGTGAATTAGCAGCTGGCTACACCTTC
CASSELAAGYTF
>-|TRBJ1-1|TRBV6-5|-
TGTGCCAGCAGTAGCCCGGGGAACACTGAAGCTTTCTTT
CASSSPGNTEAFF